The present T cell receptor beta chain was sequenced within a study of T cells in Graves' hyperthyroidism and ophthalmopathy. Researchers amplified the TCR beta CDR3 regions from RNA transcripts. Initially, a first-round RT-PCR of the TCR CDR3 employed the HTBI primer set. TCRdb independently ran MiXCR on the multiplex PCR reads; one entry per CDR3 protein. The sample holds about half a million distinct CDR3 sequences, roughly 15% seen once. This clonotype was recorded at least ten times. The source of this sequence is a woman in her 30s with Graves' ophthalmopathy. The sample was blood.

In DNA, the CDR3 is TGTGCCAGCAACCTGGACAGTCCTGACACCGGGGAGCTGTTTTTT. Protein product: CASNLDSPDTGELFF. The J gene is TRBJ2-2, the V gene TRBV2, with D tentatively TRBD1 (6 bases). The CDR3 has 15 amino acids. V dropped 7 bases and J dropped 3 bases, with 15 bases sitting between them. The germline V gene has CDR1 SNHLY and CDR2 FYNNEI.